This T cell receptor beta chain was identified during a study of OX40 agonist ivuxolimab in advanced cancers. Germline assignment: CDR1 SEHNR and CDR2 FQNEAQ (reference sequence). Trimming pared 3 bases from V and 5 bases from J, leaving 15 bases between. The CDR3 covers 15 residues. Baseline was the first blood sampling point, followed by cycle 4 day 1 and cycle 7 day 1. Data came from immunoSEQ multiplex PCR; TCRdb stores just in-frame clones and leaves some out. This sample yields over 30,000 clones, of which over 60% are seen a single time; roughly 19% belongs to the top ten. Study conclusions and caveats: The authors did not determine the antigen specificity of the expanded peripheral T cells.

On this clone: Its antigen is not identified.

The material was CD4+ or CD8+ T cells sorted from blood, obtained in a trial of the OX40 agonist ivuxolimab. This clonotype was obtained from an adult with an advanced solid tumor such as melanoma, head and neck, liver or kidney cancer. The rearrangement joins TRBV7-9 to TRBJ2-3, with D hard to call. The CDR3 DNA follows: TGTGCCAGCAGCTTTCGGCGGACCGCCATAGATACGCAGTATTTT. It codes for CASSFRRTAIDTQYF.